Each of the 23 T cell receptor beta chains below was sequenced from the same sample in a study of tissue T cells after allogeneic stem cell transplantation. Time point meaning: mouse harvest day 14 after allogeneic transplant. Each mouse received 10^7 T-cell-depleted marrow cells plus 10^6 splenic CD5+ T cells by tail vein. The assay was immunoSEQ multiplex PCR, and TCRdb's table has in-frame clones only and misses some. This repertoire shows roughly 1,800 clones, under 45% found once; its top ten account for 18%. Sequencing input: gut tissue. These receptors were obtained from a female BALB/c mouse given C57BL/6 T cells with graft-versus-host disease after an allogeneic hematopoietic cell transplant.

Remarks on this clone: Mouse names are used for the genes. Read data end 1 residue before the CDR3 end; the end is taken from the germline J gene. This chain uses TRBV20 with TRBJ2-3; 9 bases line up with TRBD2. Trimming cost V 0 bases and J 1 base; bases outside gene matches: 5. The CDR3 has 16 residues. Per the germline V gene, CDR1 is GFQATS and CDR2 is STVNSAI. The CDR3 sequence: CGARDWGGLRAETLYF. The CDR3 DNA, read in part, is TGTGGTGCTAGGGACTGGGGGGGGCTTCGTGCAGAAACGCTGTAT. Full variable domain (rest looked up from reference TRBV20 and TRBJ2-3): GALVYQYPRRTICKSGTSMRMECQAVGFQATSVAWYRQSPQKTFELIALSTVNSAIKYEQNFTQEKFPISHPNLSFSSMTVLNAYLEDRGLYLCGARDWGGLRAETLYFGSGTRLTVL.

For this clone: The listed genes are named as in mouse. The CDR3 end is not reached by the read, which stops 1 residue before it; the germline J gene fills it in. The gene calls are TRBV16 and TRBJ2-5, with a tentative D call TRBD1 (6 bases). From germline, CDR1 is SGHSA and CDR2 FRNQAP. The CDR3 is 12 amino acids. The ends were cut back, 5 bases at V and 6 bases at J, with 9 bases in the middle. The CDR3 bases that were read are TGTGCAAGCAGCCTCAGGGGCGACACCCAGTAC. Encoded protein: CASSLRGDTQY. The complete CDR3 reads CASSLRGDTQYF.

As for this clone: Gene and germline names: mouse. Coverage ceases 1 residue before the CDR3 finishes, and the germline J gene fills in the end. J is TRBJ1-3 and V is TRBV14; D gene ambiguous. The CDR3 has 14 amino acids. The V and J ends lost 1 base and 0 bases respectively, with 5 bases between them. Germline CDR1 and CDR2: SGHDT and FRDEAV. CDR3: CASSFGSSGNTLYF. The CDR3 DNA, read in part, is TGTGCCAGCAGTTTCGGCAGTTCTGGAAATACGCTCTAT.

This clone was picked up a small number of times. These gene names are mouse names. The read terminates 1 residue before the CDR3 end, so the remaining end is supplied by the germline J gene. The rearrangement links TRBV3 to TRBJ1-3; TRBD1 is a possible D gene (6 bases). The CDR3 spans 14 residues. V lost 4 bases and J 0 bases, leaving 7 bases between the germline ends. In germline, CDR1 is SNHLY, CDR2 FYNGKV (reference sequence). The CDR3 spells CASSSGVSGNTLYF. Incomplete CDR3 DNA: TGTGCCAGCAGCTCAGGGGTTTCTGGAAATACGCTCTAT.

This clone is labeled as large. Gene labels here are mouse ones. The CDR3 end falls 1 residue outside the read, so it is completed with the germline J gene. The chain couples TRBV13-3 to TRBJ2-5; 9 nucleotides agree with TRBD1. V was clipped by 5 bases and J by 5 bases; unmatched bases: 3. This CDR3 has 13 residues. Germline V gene data show CDR1 as NNHDY and CDR2 as SYVADS. Partial CDR3 DNA: TGTGCCAGCAGCCCGGGACAGGGAGACACCCAGTAC. This encodes CASSPGQGDTQY. The CDR3 in its entirety is CASSPGQGDTQYF.

This clone was seen more than once but under ten times. Gene labels here are mouse ones. The read comes to an end 1 residue before the CDR3 does, leaving the germline J gene to fill in the end. This chain connects TRBV5 to TRBJ2-2; 7 nucleotides align to TRBD1. The CDR3 runs to 15 residues. Germline CDR1 LGHNA, CDR2 YNLKQL (reference sequence). The trim removed 0 bases at V and 2 bases at J, leaving 0 bases unmatched. The CDR3 spells CASSQEQGNTGQLYF. CDR3 bases read: TGTGCCAGCAGCCAAGAACAGGGGAACACCGGGCAGCTCTAC.

Comments on this clone: The genes and germline here are from mouse. The read is 1 residue too short to cover the CDR3 end, so that end is filled in from the germline J gene. The chain carries TRBV19 and TRBJ2-2; 8 positions match TRBD1. Germline V gives CDR1 FNHDT, CDR2 SITEND (reference sequence). The CDR3 is 15 residues long. V lost 5 bases and J lost 3; bases outside the gene matches: 6. CDR3 residues: CASSPDREDTGQLYF. The part of the CDR3 DNA that was read is TGTGCCAGCAGCCCGGACAGGGAGGACACCGGGCAGCTCTAC. Together with reference TRBV19 and TRBJ2-2, the CDR3 gives the full variable domain: GGIITQTPKFLIGQEGQKLTLKCQQNFNHDTMYWYRQDSGKGLRLIYYSITENDLQKGDLSEGYDASREKKSSFSLTVTSAQKNEMAVFLCASSPDREDTGQLYFGEGSKLTVL.

As concerns this clone: Gene names are mouse gene names. The CDR3 is cut off 1 residue early in the read; its end comes from the germline J gene. This chain joins TRBV23 and TRBJ2-3; TRBD1 reflects the table's D call only, with no check against the DNA. The CDR3 spans 15 residues. Germline V gene data show CDR1 as KGHTA and CDR2 as FQNQQP. The CDR3 protein is CSSSQQGAGAETLYF. CDR3 bases read: TGCTCCAGCAGTCAACAGGGGGCTGGTGCAGAAACGCTGTAT.

Remarks on this clone: Here the gene names and germline are mouse. The read finishes 1 residue shy of the CDR3 end, and the germline J gene is used to complete it. This sequence joins TRBV23 and TRBJ2-5; TRBD1, the D gene given by the table, was not confirmed from the DNA. Germline values: CDR1 KGHTA, CDR2 FQNQQP. The length of the CDR3 is 12 residues. Here the CDR3 reads CSSSQSRDTQYF. The CDR3 DNA, read in part, is TGCTCCAGCAGTCAATCGAGGGACACCCAGTAC.

There are a few counts of this clone. Genes here carry mouse names. The read stops 1 residue short of the end of the CDR3; the missing end is completed from the germline J gene. The chain couples TRBV26 to TRBJ1-3; TRBD1 matches at 7 bases. The CDR3 is 15 amino acids. V shed 2 bases, J shed 3 bases, and the junction held 4 bases outside the gene matches. Germline CDR1 and CDR2: KGHPV and FQNQEV (reference sequence). CDR3 bases read: TGTGCCAGCAGTCTGACAGGGGAATATGGAAATACGCTCTAT. This encodes CASSLTGEYGNTLY. The CDR3 in its entirety is CASSLTGEYGNTLYF.

On this clone itself: The gene names here belong to mouse. Read data end 1 residue before the CDR3 end; the end is taken from the germline J gene. This chain uses TRBV16 with TRBJ2-2, with 7 bases lining up with TRBD2. With V trimmed by 3 bases and J by 4 bases, 5 bases remained unmatched. The CDR3 has 15 residues. The germline V gene encodes CDR1 SGHSA and CDR2 FRNQAP. This CDR3 is CASSFTGVGTGQLYF. CDR3 DNA (partial): TGTGCAAGCAGCTTTACTGGGGTGGGCACCGGGCAGCTCTAC.

Relative to its sample, this clone is large. Gene names denote mouse genes. Read sequence stops 1 residue before the CDR3 end, and the germline J gene provides the missing end. The J gene is TRBJ1-2, the V gene TRBV19, with 9 nucleotides matching TRBD1. The CDR3 has 13 amino acids. Trimming removed 4 bases from V and 4 bases from J; junction bases left unmatched: 2. Germline CDR1 is FNHDT and CDR2 is SITEND (reference sequence). The covered CDR3 bases are TGTGCCAGCAGTCGACAGGGGGGCTCCGACTACACC. This codes for CASSRQGGSDYT. The CDR3, in full, reads CASSRQGGSDYTF.

Turning to this clone: Mouse gene names apply. The DNA ends 1 residue before the CDR3 does, and the rest of the CDR3 is filled in from the germline J gene. J is TRBJ1-1 and V is TRBV13-3; possibly TRBD1 for D (5 bases). The CDR3 runs to 16 residues. The ends were cut back, 4 bases at V and 1 base at J, with 17 bases in the middle. Germline CDR1 and CDR2: NNHDY and SYVADS. Incomplete CDR3 DNA: TGTGCCAGCAGTATGGCAGAGAGGGGCATAAACACAGAAGTCTTC. Encoded protein: CASSMAERGINTEVF. The full CDR3 protein reads CASSMAERGINTEVFF.

Details on this clone: Gene names and germline match the mouse. The CDR3 goes on 1 residue after the read ends, and that part is filled in from the germline J gene. The chain uses TRBV26 and TRBJ1-1; no clear D gene. Per germline, CDR1 KGHPV and CDR2 FQNQEV (reference sequence). V lost 3 bases, J lost 1 base, and 3 bases lay in between. The CDR3 totals 12 residues. The sequenced CDR3 bases are TGTGCCAGCAGTCTAGAAAACACAGAAGTCTTC. Protein: CASSLENTEVF. The whole CDR3 protein is CASSLENTEVFF. Looking up the rest from reference TRBV26 and TRBJ1-1 gives the full variable domain: NSKVIQTPRYLVKGQGQKAKMRCIPEKGHPVVFWYQQNKNNEFKFLINFQNQEVLQQIDMTEKRFSAECPSNSPCSLEIQSSEAGDSALYLCASSLENTEVFFGKGTRLTVV.

As concerns this clone: Mouse gene names apply. The read terminates 1 residue before the CDR3 end, so the remaining end is supplied by the germline J gene. The chain uses TRBV26 and TRBJ2-7; tentative D call: TRBD1 (5 bases). The CDR3 covers 12 residues. Germline CDR1 and CDR2: KGHPV and FQNQEV (reference sequence). Trimming cost V 0 bases and J 6 bases, with 6 bases left between them. CDR3 in amino acids: CASSLSGVEQYF. The part of the CDR3 DNA that was read is TGTGCCAGCAGTCTGTCAGGGGTTGAACAGTAC.

This clone turned up a few times. Gene names are the mouse ones. The read stops 1 residue short of the end of the CDR3; the missing end is completed from the germline J gene. The genes are TRBV26 and TRBJ1-3; unclear D gene. V was cut by 3 bases and J by 0 bases, with 6 bases left in between. The CDR3 extends over 14 amino acids. Germline V gene data show CDR1 as KGHPV and CDR2 as FQNQEV (reference sequence). The part of the CDR3 DNA that was read is TGTGCCAGCAGTCTCCAAGATTCTGGAAATACGCTCTAT. The encoded protein is CASSLQDSGNTLY. The whole CDR3 region reads CASSLQDSGNTLYF.

On this clone: The germline and genes are mouse ones. From the germline J gene comes the end of the CDR3, since the read stops 1 residue before it. The rearrangement joins TRBV13-3 to TRBJ2-5; 7 positions agree with TRBD2. There are 14 residues in the CDR3. V trimming: 1 base; J trimming: 5 bases; junction bases outside the gene matches: 4. The germline CDR1 and CDR2 sequences are NNHDY and SYVADS. The CDR3 DNA, read in part, is TGTGCCAGCAGTGATTTGACTGGGCGAGACACCCAGTAC. This translates into CASSDLTGRDTQY. The full CDR3 protein is CASSDLTGRDTQYF. The full variable domain, its missing parts supplied by reference TRBV13-3 and TRBJ2-5, is EAAVTQSPRSKVAVTGGKVTLSCHQTNNHDYMYWYRQDTGHGLRLIHYSYVADSTEKGDIPDGYKASRPSQENFSLILELASLSQTAVYFCASSDLTGRDTQYFGPGTRLLVL.

As regards this clone: Mouse gene names and germline throughout. Sequencing ends 1 residue short of the CDR3 end; the germline J gene provides the rest. The chain combines TRBV13-2 with TRBJ2-1; D gene ambiguous. CDR3 size: 13 residues. The germline V gene has CDR1 NNHNN and CDR2 SYGAGS (reference sequence). Trimming cost V 3 bases and J 3 bases, with 7 bases left between them. The sequenced CDR3 bases are TGTGCCAGCGGTGTCCACAGCTATGCTGAGCAGTTC. It translates to CASGVHSYAEQF. The entire CDR3 reads CASGVHSYAEQFF.

This clone came up a few times. Gene names are the mouse ones. The CDR3 extends 1 residue past the end of the read, so its final part is completed from the germline J gene. This sequence joins TRBV13-1 and TRBJ1-1; 7 bases agree with TRBD1. Trimming cost V 4 bases and J 7 bases; bases outside gene matches: 4. This CDR3 region has 12 residues. Germline CDR1 NSHNY, CDR2 SYGAGN. The chain's CDR3 is CASSTGAEEVFF. CDR3 bases read: TGTGCCAGCAGTACAGGGGCCGAAGAAGTCTTC.

On this clone: The germline and genes are mouse ones. The read ends 1 residue shy of where the CDR3 ends; the end is completed using the germline J gene. The genes are TRBV26 and TRBJ2-4, with 9 nucleotides matching TRBD1. The trim removed 0 bases at V and 5 bases at J, leaving 0 bases unmatched. CDR1 and CDR2 (germline): KGHPV, FQNQEV (reference sequence). The CDR3 loop spans 14 amino acids. This CDR3 is CASSLSGQGNTLYF. Partial CDR3 DNA: TGTGCCAGCAGTCTGTCGGGACAGGGAAACACCTTGTAC.

Regarding this clone: The gene names here belong to mouse. Coverage ceases 1 residue before the CDR3 finishes, and the germline J gene fills in the end. The V call is TRBV26, the J call TRBJ2-7; D ambiguous. The CDR3 runs 12 residues. V lost 5 bases, J lost 0 bases, and 5 bases lay in between. Per germline, CDR1 KGHPV and CDR2 FQNQEV (reference sequence). The covered CDR3 bases are TGTGCCAGCAGTTCACCCTCCTATGAACAGTAC. It encodes CASSSPSYEQY. The full CDR3 sequence reads CASSSPSYEQYF.

Remarks on this clone: Mouse names are used for the genes. CDR3 DNA, as far as it was read: TGTGCCAGCAGTCTGTGGGGGGGAGAAGTCTTC. Translation: CASSLWGGEVF. The whole CDR3 region reads CASSLWGGEVFF. The chain couples TRBV26 to TRBJ1-1; maybe TRBD1 (5 bases). Read coverage stops 1 residue before the CDR3 terminus; the germline J gene supplies the remainder. Looked up from germline, CDR1 is KGHPV and CDR2 is FQNQEV (reference sequence). The CDR3 consists of 12 residues. Trimming left V 1 base short and J 7 bases short, with 7 bases between.

As regards this clone: Gene labels here are mouse ones. The read ends 1 residue before the CDR3 terminus; that terminus is restored from the germline J gene. This rearrangement joins TRBV13-2 to TRBJ1-3; no clear D. Trimming took 2 bases from V and 2 from J, leaving 5 bases between them. The CDR3 is 13 residues long. CDR1 is NNHNN and CDR2 is SYGAGS in the germline V gene (reference sequence). The CDR3 reads CASGDRTGNTLYF. The part of the CDR3 DNA that was read is TGTGCCAGCGGTGACAGGACTGGAAATACGCTCTAT.